The next 8 T cell receptor beta chains were all read from a single sample in a study of cytomegalovirus exposure and HLA in healthy donors. PCR was performed using 60 Vbeta and 13 Jbeta primers. The repertoire was sequenced with immunoSEQ multiplex PCR; TCRdb's copy has only in-frame clones and lacks some. The sample holds some 220,000 clones, 80% to 90% seen once. Sample: PBMCs. All receptors come from a girl aged 2 to 9 in good health and CMV-seronegative.

The chain uses TRBV7-3 and TRBJ2-1; 14 bases map to TRBD2. V trimming: 3 bases; J trimming: 6 bases; junction bases outside the gene matches: 1. This CDR3 contains 15 residues. The germline gives CDR1 SGHTA, CDR2 FQGTGA. CDR3 sequence (DNA): TGTGCCAGCAGCTTCGGACTAGCGGGGGGCAATGAGCAGTTCTTC. Translation: CASSFGLAGGNEQFF.

This clone has a handful of counts. The chain links TRBV4-1 to TRBJ2-7; D gene uncertain. Trimming took off 0 bases at V and 4 bases at J, with 7 bases between the two ends. Germline CDR1 is MGHRA and CDR2 is YSYEKL. The CDR3 is 13 amino acids. The CDR3 bases are TGCGCCAGCAGCCAAGATCTATGGTACGAGCAGTACTTC. This translates into CASSQDLWYEQYF.

The V call is TRBV6-6, the J call TRBJ2-5, with TRBD2 matching over 10 bases. CDR3 length: 16 amino acids. The J segment lost 4 bases and the V segment lost 8 bases, leaving 13 bases of the junction unmatched. CDR1 is MNHNY, CDR2 SVGAGI, per germline (reference sequence). CDR3 amino acids: CASVRAGGLSGETQYF. The CDR3 nucleotides are TGTGCCAGCGTGAGAGCGGGGGGGCTATCGGGAGAGACCCAGTACTTC.

The chain uses TRBV29-1 and TRBJ2-1, with D tentatively TRBD2 (5 bases). Trimming removed 4 bases at V and 6 bases at J, with 10 bases between. Germline CDR1 is SQVTM and CDR2 is ANQGSEA. This CDR3 is 12 amino acids long. The CDR3 bases are TGCAGCGTTGTATGGACTTCCAATGAGCAGTTCTTC. Amino acid sequence: CSVVWTSNEQFF.

This chain connects TRBV2 to TRBJ2-1; possibly TRBD2 for D (6 bases). The CDR3 totals 14 residues. V lost 5 bases and J lost 7, with 15 bases in between. Germline values: CDR1 SNHLY, CDR2 FYNNEI. The CDR3 reads CASSQTGVTNEQFF. The CDR3 bases are TGTGCCAGCAGTCAGACGGGAGTAACAAATGAGCAGTTCTTC.

The chain carries TRBV7-9 and TRBJ2-3; 15 bases fit TRBD2. CDR3 length equals 17 residues. The germline CDR1 and CDR2 sequences are SEHNR and FQNEAQ (reference sequence). Trimming cost V 3 bases and J 4 bases; bases outside gene matches: 5. CDR3 region: CASSLGLAGGGADTQYF. The CDR3 DNA sequence: TGTGCCAGCAGCTTGGGACTAGCGGGGGGAGGCGCAGATACGCAGTATTTT.

This sequence joins TRBV11-2 and TRBJ2-4, with a tentative D call TRBD2 (5 bases). The ends were cut back, 5 bases at V and 1 base at J, with 12 bases in the middle. Germline CDR1 and CDR2: SGHAT and FQNNGV. CDR3 length: 15 amino acids. This CDR3 reads CASSRSTGAKNIQYF. The CDR3 DNA is TGTGCCAGCAGCAGAAGTACGGGGGCCAAAAACATTCAGTACTTC. Full variable domain (missing parts from reference TRBV11-2 and TRBJ2-4): EAGVAQSPRYKIIEKRQSVAFWCNPISGHATLYWYQQILGQGPKLLIQFQNNGVVDDSQLPKDRFSAERLKGVDSTLKIQPAKLEDSAVYLCASSRSTGAKNIQYFGAGTRLSVL.

With regard to this clone: An end of the junction differs from the germline gene, which may be a read error. The chain has TRBV7-8 and TRBJ2-3; 8 nucleotides align to TRBD2. Per the germline V gene, CDR1 is SGHVS and CDR2 is FQNEAQ. The CDR3 covers 11 residues. The CDR3 DNA sequence: TGTGCCAGCAGCACGAGCGGGAGTTGCGTTTTT. It yields the protein CASSTSGSCVF.